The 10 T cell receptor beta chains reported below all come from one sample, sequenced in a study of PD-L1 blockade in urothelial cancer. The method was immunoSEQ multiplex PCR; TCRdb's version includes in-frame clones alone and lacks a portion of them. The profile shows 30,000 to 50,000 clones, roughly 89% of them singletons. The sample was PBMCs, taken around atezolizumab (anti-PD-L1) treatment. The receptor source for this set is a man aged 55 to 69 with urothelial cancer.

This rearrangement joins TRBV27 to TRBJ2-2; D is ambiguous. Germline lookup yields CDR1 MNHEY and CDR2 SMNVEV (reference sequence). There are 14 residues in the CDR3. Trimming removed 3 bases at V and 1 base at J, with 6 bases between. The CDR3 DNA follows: TGTGCCAGCAGTTTCTTATTGAACACCGGGGAGCTGTTTTTT. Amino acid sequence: CASSFLLNTGELFF.

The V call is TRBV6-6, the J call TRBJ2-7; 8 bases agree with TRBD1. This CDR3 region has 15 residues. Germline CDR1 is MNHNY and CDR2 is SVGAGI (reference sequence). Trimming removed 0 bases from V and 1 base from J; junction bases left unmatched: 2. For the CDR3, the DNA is TGTGCCAGCAGTTACTCGGACAGGGCGTCCTACGAGCAGTACTTC. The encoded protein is CASSYSDRASYEQYF.

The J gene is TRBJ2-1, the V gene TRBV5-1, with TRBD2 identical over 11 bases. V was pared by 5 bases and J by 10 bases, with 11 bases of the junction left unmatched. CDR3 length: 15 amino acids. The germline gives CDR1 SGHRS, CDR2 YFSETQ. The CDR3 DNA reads TGCGCCAGCAGTTTTACTAGCGGGGGTCCTATAGAGCAGTTCTTC. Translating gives CASSFTSGGPIEQFF. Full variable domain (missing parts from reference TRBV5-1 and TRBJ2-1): KAGVTQTPRYLIKTRGQQVTLSCSPISGHRSVSWYQQTPGQGLQFLFEYFSETQRNKGNFPGRFSGRQFSNSRSEMNVSTLELGDSALYLCASSFTSGGPIEQFFGPGTRLTVL.

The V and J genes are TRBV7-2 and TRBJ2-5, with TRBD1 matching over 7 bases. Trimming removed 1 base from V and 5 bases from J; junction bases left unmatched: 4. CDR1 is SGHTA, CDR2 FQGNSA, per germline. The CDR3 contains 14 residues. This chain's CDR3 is CASSLVDRVETQYF. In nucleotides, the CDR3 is TGTGCCAGCAGCTTAGTCGACAGGGTTGAGACCCAGTACTTC.

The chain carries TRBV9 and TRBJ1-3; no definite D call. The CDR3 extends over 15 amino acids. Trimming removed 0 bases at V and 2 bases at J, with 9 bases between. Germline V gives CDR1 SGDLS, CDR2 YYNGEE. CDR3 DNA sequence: TGTGCCAGCAGCGTAGGCGAGGCGGCTGGAAACACCATATATTTT. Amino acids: CASSVGEAAGNTIYF.

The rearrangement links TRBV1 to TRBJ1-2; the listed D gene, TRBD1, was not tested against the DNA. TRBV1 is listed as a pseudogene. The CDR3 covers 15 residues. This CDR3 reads CTSSQRNRGFYGYTF. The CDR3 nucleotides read TGCACCAGCAGCCAGAGAAACAGGGGCTTCTATGGCTACACCTTC.

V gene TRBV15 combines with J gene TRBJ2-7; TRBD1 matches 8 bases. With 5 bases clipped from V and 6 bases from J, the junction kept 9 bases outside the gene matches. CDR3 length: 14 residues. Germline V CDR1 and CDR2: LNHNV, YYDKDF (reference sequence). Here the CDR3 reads CATSGRTDRGEQYF. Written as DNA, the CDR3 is TGTGCCACCAGCGGGAGAACAGACAGGGGCGAGCAGTACTTC.

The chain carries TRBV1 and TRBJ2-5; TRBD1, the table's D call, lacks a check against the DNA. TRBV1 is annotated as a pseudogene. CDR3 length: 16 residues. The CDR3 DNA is TGCACCAGCAGCCATAGGGGACAGGGGGGAGAGGAGACCCAGTACTTC. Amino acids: CTSSHRGQGGEETQYF.

The CDR3 DNA follows: TGTGCCAGTAGTTTGAGGAATCAGCCCCAGCATTTT. This translates into CASSLRNQPQHF. V usage is TRBV19 and J usage is TRBJ1-5, with D uncertain. Germline CDR1 is LNHDA and CDR2 is SQIVND (reference sequence). The V and J ends lost 5 bases and 4 bases respectively, with 6 bases between them. This CDR3 is 12 amino acids long.

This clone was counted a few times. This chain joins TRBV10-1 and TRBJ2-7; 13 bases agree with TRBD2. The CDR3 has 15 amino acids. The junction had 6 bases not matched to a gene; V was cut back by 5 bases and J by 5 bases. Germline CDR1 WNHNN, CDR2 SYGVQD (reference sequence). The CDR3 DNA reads TGCGCCAGCAGTTCACTAGCGGGAGGGCCCGACGAGCAGTACTTC. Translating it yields CASSSLAGGPDEQYF.